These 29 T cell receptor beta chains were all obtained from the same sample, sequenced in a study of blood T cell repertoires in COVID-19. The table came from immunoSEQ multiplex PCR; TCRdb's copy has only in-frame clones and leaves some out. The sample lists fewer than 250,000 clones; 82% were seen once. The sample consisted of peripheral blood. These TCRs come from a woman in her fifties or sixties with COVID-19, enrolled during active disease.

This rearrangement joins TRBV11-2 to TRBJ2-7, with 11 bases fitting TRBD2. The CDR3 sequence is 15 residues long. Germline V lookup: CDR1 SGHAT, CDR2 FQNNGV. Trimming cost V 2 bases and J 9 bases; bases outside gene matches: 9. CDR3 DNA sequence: TGTGCCAGCAGCTTATCTCTAGCGGGAGGTTCTAGGCAGTACTTC. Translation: CASSLSLAGGSRQYF.

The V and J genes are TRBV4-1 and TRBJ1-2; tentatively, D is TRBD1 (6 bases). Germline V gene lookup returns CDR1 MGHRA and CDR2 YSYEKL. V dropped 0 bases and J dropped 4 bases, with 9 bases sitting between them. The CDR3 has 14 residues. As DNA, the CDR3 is TGCGCCAGCAGCCAAGATCGAGGGGGCTATGGCTACACCTTC. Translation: CASSQDRGGYGYTF.

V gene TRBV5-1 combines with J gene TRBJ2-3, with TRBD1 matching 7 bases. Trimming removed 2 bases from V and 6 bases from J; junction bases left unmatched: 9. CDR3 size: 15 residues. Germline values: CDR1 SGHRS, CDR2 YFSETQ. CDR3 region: CASSFQGVSSDTQYF. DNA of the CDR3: TGCGCCAGCAGCTTCCAGGGGGTATCTAGTGATACGCAGTATTTT.

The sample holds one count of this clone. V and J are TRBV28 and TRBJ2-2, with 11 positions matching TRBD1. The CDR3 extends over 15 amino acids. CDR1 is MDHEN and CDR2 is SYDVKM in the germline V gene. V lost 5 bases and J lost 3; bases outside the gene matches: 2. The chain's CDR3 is CASSRGQGDTGELFF. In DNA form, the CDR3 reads TGTGCCAGCAGTAGGGGACAGGGGGACACCGGGGAGCTGTTTTTT. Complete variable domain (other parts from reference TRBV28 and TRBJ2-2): DVKVTQSSRYLVKRTGEKVFLECVQDMDHENMFWYRQDPGLGLRLIYFSYDVKMKEKGDIPEGYSVSREKKERFSLILESASTNQTSMYLCASSRGQGDTGELFFGEGSRLTVL.

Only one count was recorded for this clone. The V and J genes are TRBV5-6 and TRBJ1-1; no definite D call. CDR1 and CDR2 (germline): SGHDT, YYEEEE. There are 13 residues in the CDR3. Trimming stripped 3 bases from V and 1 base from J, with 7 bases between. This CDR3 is CASSSRGNTEAFF. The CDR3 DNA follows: TGTGCCAGCAGCTCCCGGGGGAACACTGAAGCTTTCTTT.

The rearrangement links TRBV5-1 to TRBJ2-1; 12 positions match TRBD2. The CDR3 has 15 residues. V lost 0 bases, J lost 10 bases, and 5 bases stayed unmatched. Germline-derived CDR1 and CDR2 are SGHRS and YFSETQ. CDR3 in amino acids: CASSLAGLAGTEQFF. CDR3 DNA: TGCGCCAGCAGCTTGGCAGGACTAGCGGGAACGGAGCAGTTCTTC.

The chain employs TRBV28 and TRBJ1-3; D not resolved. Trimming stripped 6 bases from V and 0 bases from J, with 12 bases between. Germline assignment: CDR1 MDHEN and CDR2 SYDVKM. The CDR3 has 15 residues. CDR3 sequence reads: CASSPGDLSGNTIYF. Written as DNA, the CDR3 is TGTGCCAGCAGCCCCGGGGATCTCTCTGGAAACACCATATATTTT. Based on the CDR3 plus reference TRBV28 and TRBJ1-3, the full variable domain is DVKVTQSSRYLVKRTGEKVFLECVQDMDHENMFWYRQDPGLGLRLIYFSYDVKMKEKGDIPEGYSVSREKKERFSLILESASTNQTSMYLCASSPGDLSGNTIYFGEGSWLTVV.

In DNA form, the CDR3 reads TGTGCCAGCAGTCTGTGGAGAGTTCGGAGTGAGCAGTTCTTC. Translating gives CASSLWRVRSEQFF. This chain joins TRBV6-5 and TRBJ2-1; D is unclear. This CDR3 spans 14 amino acids. Germline V gives CDR1 MNHEY, CDR2 SVGAGI. The V gene lost 5 bases and the J gene lost 9 bases, with 17 bases spanning the gap.

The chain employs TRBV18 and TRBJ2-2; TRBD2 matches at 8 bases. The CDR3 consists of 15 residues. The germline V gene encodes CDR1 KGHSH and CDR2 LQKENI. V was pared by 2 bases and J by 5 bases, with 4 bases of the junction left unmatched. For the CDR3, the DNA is TGTGCCAGCTCACCAATACTAGCGGATACCGGGGAGCTGTTTTTT. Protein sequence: CASSPILADTGELFF. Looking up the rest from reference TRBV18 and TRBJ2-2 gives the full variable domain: NAGVMQNPRHLVRRRGQEARLRCSPMKGHSHVYWYRQLPEEGLKFMVYLQKENIIDESGMPKERFSAEFPKEGPSILRIQQVVRGDSAAYFCASSPILADTGELFFGEGSRLTVL.

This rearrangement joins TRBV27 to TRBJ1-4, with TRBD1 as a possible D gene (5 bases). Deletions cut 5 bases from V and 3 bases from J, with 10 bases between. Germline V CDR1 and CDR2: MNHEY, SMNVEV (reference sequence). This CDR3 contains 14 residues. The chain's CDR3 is CASSAQGPNEKLFF. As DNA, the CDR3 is TGTGCCAGCAGTGCTCAGGGTCCTAATGAAAAACTGTTTTTT.

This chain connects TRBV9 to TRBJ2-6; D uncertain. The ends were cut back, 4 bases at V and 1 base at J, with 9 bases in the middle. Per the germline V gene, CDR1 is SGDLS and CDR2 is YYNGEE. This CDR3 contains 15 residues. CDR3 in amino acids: CASSPQASGANVLTF. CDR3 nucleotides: TGTGCCAGCAGCCCTCAGGCTTCTGGGGCCAACGTCCTGACTTTC. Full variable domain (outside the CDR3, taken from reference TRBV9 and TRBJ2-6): DSGVTQTPKHLITATGQRVTLRCSPRSGDLSVYWYQQSLDQGLQFLIQYYNGEERAKGNILERFSAQQFPDLHSELNLSSLELGDSALYFCASSPQASGANVLTFGAGSRLTVL.

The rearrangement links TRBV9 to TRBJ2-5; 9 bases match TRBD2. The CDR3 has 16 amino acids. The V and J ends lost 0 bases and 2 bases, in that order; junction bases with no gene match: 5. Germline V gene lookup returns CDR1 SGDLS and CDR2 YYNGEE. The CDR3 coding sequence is TGTGCCAGCAGCGTAGGGCCTAGCGGGGAACAAGAGACCCAGTACTTC. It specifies CASSVGPSGEQETQYF.

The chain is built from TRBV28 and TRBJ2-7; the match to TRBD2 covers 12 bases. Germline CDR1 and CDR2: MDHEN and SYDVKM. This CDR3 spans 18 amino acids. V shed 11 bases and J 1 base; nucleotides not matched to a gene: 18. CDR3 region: CASNWGLAGGLKSYEQYF. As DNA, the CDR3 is TGTGCCTCAAATTGGGGGCTAGCGGGAGGGCTAAAGTCCTACGAGCAGTACTTC.

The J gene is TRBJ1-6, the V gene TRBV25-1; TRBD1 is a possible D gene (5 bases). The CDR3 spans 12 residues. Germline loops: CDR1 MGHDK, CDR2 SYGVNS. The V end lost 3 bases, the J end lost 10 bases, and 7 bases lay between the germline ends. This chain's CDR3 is CASSDPGSPLHF. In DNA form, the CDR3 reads TGTGCCAGCAGTGATCCAGGGTCACCCCTCCACTTT.

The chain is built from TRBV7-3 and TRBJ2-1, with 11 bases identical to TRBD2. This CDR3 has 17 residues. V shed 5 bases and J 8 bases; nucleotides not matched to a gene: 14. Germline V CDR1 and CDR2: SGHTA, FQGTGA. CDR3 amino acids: CASSPRLSSGGAHEQFF. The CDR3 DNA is TGTGCCAGCAGCCCTCGTTTGAGTAGCGGGGGGGCCCATGAGCAGTTCTTC.

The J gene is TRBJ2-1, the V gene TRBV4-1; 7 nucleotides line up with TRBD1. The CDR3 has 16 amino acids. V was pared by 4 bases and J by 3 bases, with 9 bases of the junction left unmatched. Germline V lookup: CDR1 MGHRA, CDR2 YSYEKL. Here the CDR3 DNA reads TGCGCCAGCAGCCTGACCACCGACAGGGTCTACAATGAGCAGTTCTTC. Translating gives CASSLTTDRVYNEQFF.

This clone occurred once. CDR3 sequence (DNA): TGTGCCAGCAGCTTAGATGCGACAACGAACTATGGCTACACCTTC. This encodes CASSLDATTNYGYTF. This chain connects TRBV11-2 to TRBJ1-2; D gene unclear. The CDR3 is made up of 15 amino acids. Trimming cost V 0 bases and J 2 bases, with 10 bases left between them. The germline V gene has CDR1 SGHAT and CDR2 FQNNGV.

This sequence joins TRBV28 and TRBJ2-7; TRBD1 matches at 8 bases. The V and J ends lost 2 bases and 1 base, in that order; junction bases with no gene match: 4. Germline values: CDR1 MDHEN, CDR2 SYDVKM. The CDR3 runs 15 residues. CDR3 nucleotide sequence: TGTGCCAGCAGTTTAGGGCAGGGGGCGTCCTACGAGCAGTACTTC. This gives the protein CASSLGQGASYEQYF.

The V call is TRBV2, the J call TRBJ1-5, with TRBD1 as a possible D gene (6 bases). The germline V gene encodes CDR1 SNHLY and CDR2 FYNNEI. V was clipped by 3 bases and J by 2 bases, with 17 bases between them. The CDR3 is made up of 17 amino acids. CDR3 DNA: TGTGCCAGCAGTGATGACAGGCCCTCAAGTGGCAATCAGCCCCAGCATTTT. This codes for CASSDDRPSSGNQPQHF. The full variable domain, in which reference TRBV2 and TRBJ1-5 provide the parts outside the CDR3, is EPEVTQTPSHQVTQMGQEVILRCVPISNHLYFYWYRQILGQKVEFLVSFYNNEISEKSEIFDDQFSVERPDGSNFTLKIRSTKLEDSAMYFCASSDDRPSSGNQPQHFGDGTRLSIL.

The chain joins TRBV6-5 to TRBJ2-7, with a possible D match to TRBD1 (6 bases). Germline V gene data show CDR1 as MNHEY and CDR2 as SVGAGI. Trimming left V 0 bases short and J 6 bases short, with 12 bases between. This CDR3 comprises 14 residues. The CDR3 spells CASSYSTQGTEQYF. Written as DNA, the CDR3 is TGTGCCAGCAGTTACTCTACACAGGGTACCGAGCAGTACTTC.

The DNA of the CDR3 is TGTGCTAGTGGTTTGGACACGAGACAGGCTCCCTCGTACAATGAGCAGTTCTTC. As protein: CASGLDTRQAPSYNEQFF. This chain links TRBV12-5 with TRBJ2-1, with D perhaps TRBD1 (6 bases). Germline V gene sequence: CDR1 LGHNT, CDR2 FRNRAP. Trimming took off 1 base at V and 4 bases at J, with 20 bases between the two ends. There are 18 residues in the CDR3.

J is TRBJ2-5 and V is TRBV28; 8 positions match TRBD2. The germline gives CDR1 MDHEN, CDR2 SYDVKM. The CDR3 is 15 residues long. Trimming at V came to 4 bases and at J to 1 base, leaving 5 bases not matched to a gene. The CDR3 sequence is CASSSLAGLQETQYF. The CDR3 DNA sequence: TGTGCCAGCAGTTCCCTAGCGGGCCTCCAAGAGACCCAGTACTTC.

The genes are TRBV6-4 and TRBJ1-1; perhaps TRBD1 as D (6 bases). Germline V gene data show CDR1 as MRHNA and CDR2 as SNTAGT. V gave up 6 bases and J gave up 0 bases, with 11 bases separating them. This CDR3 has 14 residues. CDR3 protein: CASRAQGMNTEAFF. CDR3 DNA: TGTGCCAGCAGAGCCCAGGGGATGAACACTGAAGCTTTCTTT.

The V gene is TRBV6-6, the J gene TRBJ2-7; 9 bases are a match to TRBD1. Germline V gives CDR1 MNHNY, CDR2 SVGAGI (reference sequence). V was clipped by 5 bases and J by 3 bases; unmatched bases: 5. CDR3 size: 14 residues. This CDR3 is CASSAGTGRYEQYF. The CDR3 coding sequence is TGTGCCAGCAGTGCCGGGACAGGGCGCTACGAGCAGTACTTC.

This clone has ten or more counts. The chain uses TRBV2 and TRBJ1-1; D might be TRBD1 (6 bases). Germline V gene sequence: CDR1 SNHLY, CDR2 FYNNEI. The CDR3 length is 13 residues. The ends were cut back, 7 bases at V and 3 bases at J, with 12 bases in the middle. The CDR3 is CASTRDTHTEAFF. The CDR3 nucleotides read TGTGCCAGCACTAGGGACACCCACACTGAAGCTTTCTTT. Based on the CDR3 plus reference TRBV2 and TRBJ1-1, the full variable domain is EPEVTQTPSHQVTQMGQEVILRCVPISNHLYFYWYRQILGQKVEFLVSFYNNEISEKSEIFDDQFSVERPDGSNFTLKIRSTKLEDSAMYFCASTRDTHTEAFFGQGTRLTVV.

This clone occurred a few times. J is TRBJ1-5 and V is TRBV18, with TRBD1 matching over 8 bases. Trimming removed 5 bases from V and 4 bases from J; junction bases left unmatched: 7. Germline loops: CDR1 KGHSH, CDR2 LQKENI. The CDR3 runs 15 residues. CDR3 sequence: CASSTIGQGNQPQHF. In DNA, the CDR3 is TGTGCCAGCTCAACAATTGGACAGGGAAATCAGCCCCAGCATTTT.

CDR3 nucleotides: TGTGCCAGCAGCACCCAAACAGGGTCGCAAGCTTTCTTT. Translating gives CASSTQTGSQAFF. The V call is TRBV9, the J call TRBJ1-1; D is possibly TRBD1 (6 bases). The CDR3 is 13 residues long. Germline V gene data show CDR1 as SGDLS and CDR2 as YYNGEE. Trimming took 4 bases from V and 9 from J, leaving 16 bases between them.

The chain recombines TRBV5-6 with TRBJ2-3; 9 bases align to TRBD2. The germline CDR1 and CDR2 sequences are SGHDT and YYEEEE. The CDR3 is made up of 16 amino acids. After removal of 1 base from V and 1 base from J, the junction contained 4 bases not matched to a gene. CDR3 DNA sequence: TGTGCCAGCAGCTTGACCGCGGGAGGGGGCACAGATACGCAGTATTTT. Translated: CASSLTAGGGTDTQYF.

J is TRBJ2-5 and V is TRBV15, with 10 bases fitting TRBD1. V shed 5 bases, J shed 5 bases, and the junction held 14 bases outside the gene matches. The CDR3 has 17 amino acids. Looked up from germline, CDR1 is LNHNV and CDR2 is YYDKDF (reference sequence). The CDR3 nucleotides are TGTGCCACCAGCCGGGGGGACAGGGGATCTCCTGTGGAGACCCAGTACTTC. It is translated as CATSRGDRGSPVETQYF.